The 15 T cell receptor beta chains presented below share a single source sample, sequenced in a study of blood T cell repertoires in COVID-19. Method: immunoSEQ multiplex PCR; TCRdb's copy keeps in-frame clones and lacks some. The sample yields tens of thousands of clones, about 86% seen once. The sequencing input was peripheral blood. The receptor source for this set is a man aged 45-65 years with active COVID-19.

This chain joins TRBV29-1 and TRBJ1-5; 8 bases are shared with TRBD1. J lost 3 bases, V lost 4 bases, and 5 bases had no gene match. The CDR3 has 14 amino acids. CDR1 and CDR2 (germline): SQVTM, ANQGSEA. The chain's CDR3 is CSVATGAVNQPQHF. The DNA of the CDR3 is TGCAGCGTTGCGACAGGGGCGGTCAATCAGCCCCAGCATTTT.

The rearrangement links TRBV5-1 to TRBJ2-2, with D possibly matching TRBD1 (5 bases). With 4 bases removed from V and 4 bases from J, the gap between germline ends came to 11 bases. CDR1 and CDR2 from the germline V gene are SGHRS and YFSETQ. This CDR3 is 14 amino acids long. CDR3 residues: CASSLGQTTGELFF. CDR3 nucleotide sequence: TGCGCCAGCAGCCTCGGACAAACCACCGGGGAGCTGTTTTTT. The complete variable domain, with remaining parts taken from reference TRBV5-1 and TRBJ2-2, reads KAGVTQTPRYLIKTRGQQVTLSCSPISGHRSVSWYQQTPGQGLQFLFEYFSETQRNKGNFPGRFSGRQFSNSRSEMNVSTLELGDSALYLCASSLGQTTGELFFGEGSRLTVL.

The V and J genes are TRBV11-3 and TRBJ2-5, with 7 bases aligning to TRBD2. Germline V gives CDR1 SGHNT, CDR2 YENEEA. CDR3 size: 16 residues. The J segment lost 1 base and the V segment lost 3 bases, leaving 8 bases of the junction unmatched. The CDR3 protein is CASSFSWRERQETQYF. The CDR3 DNA is TGTGCCAGCAGCTTTTCGTGGCGGGAGCGCCAAGAGACCCAGTACTTC.

The chain joins TRBV25-1 to TRBJ1-1; TRBD1 agrees at 8 bases. The CDR3 has 13 residues. V was pared by 7 bases and J by 4 bases, with 5 bases of the junction left unmatched. From germline, CDR1 is MGHDK and CDR2 SYGVNS. The DNA of the CDR3 is TGTGCCAGCACTCGACAGGGGTCCACTGAAGCTTTCTTT. Amino acid sequence: CASTRQGSTEAFF.

This clone has more than one count but fewer than ten. The DNA of the CDR3 is TGTGCCAGCAGCCCTCCCGGGACCGGGGAGCTGTTTTTT. Its translation: CASSPPGTGELFF. This chain links TRBV11-1 with TRBJ2-2; D gene ambiguous. The CDR3 totals 13 residues. Germline CDR1 is SGHAT and CDR2 is FQDESV (reference sequence). Trimming left V 5 bases short and J 5 bases short, with 9 bases between.

V and J are TRBV10-2 and TRBJ2-2, with TRBD2 matching 8 bases. Per the germline V gene, CDR1 is WSHSY and CDR2 is SAAADI. V lost 10 bases and J lost 6; bases outside the gene matches: 13. This CDR3 has 15 amino acids. This CDR3 reads CATVQSGRSAGELFF. The CDR3 bases are TGCGCCACCGTCCAAAGCGGGAGATCTGCCGGGGAGCTGTTTTTT.

This chain joins TRBV2 and TRBJ1-3, with a possible D match to TRBD1 (5 bases). The CDR3 consists of 15 residues. V was cut by 9 bases and J by 3 bases, with 18 bases left in between. The V gene's germline CDR1 is SNHLY and CDR2 FYNNEI. The DNA for the CDR3 is TGTGCCAGGTCGTCCCGAAGGGGCCATGGAAACACCATATATTTT. It encodes CARSSRRGHGNTIYF.

The chain has TRBV3-1 (or the pseudogene TRBV3-2) and TRBJ1-5; D gene uncertain. This CDR3 is 13 amino acids long. Trimming cost V 0 bases and J 4 bases, with 4 bases left between them. The germline V gene has CDR1 LGHDT and CDR2 YNNKEL (reference sequence). In nucleotides, the CDR3 is TGTGCCAGCAGCCAAGATAAAAATCAGCCCCAGCATTTT. Amino acids: CASSQDKNQPQHF.

The chain carries TRBV5-1 and TRBJ2-1; 7 bases are a match to TRBD1. The V segment lost 6 bases and the J segment 7 bases; nucleotides outside the gene matches: 4. The CDR3 runs 12 residues. Germline V gene data show CDR1 as SGHRS and CDR2 as YFSETQ. The CDR3 coding sequence is TGCGCCAGCACCGGGACAGCAAATGAGCAGTTCTTC. It yields the protein CASTGTANEQFF.

The genes are TRBV7-9 and TRBJ2-2; the match to TRBD1 covers 7 bases. The junction had 9 bases not matched to a gene; V was cut back by 5 bases and J by 6 bases. The germline V gene has CDR1 SEHNR and CDR2 FQNEAQ (reference sequence). This CDR3 is built from 15 residues. CDR3 loop: CASSPPGGFSGELFF. CDR3 nucleotides: TGTGCCAGCAGCCCCCCAGGGGGATTTTCCGGGGAGCTGTTTTTT.

The chain employs TRBV28 and TRBJ2-1; TRBD2 aligns across 8 bases. V dropped 5 bases and J dropped 7; count of bases not matched to a gene: 13. The CDR3 covers 16 residues. Germline CDR1 and CDR2: MDHEN and SYDVKM. The CDR3 reads CASSPYQSGRKNEQFF. CDR3 nucleotides: TGTGCCAGCAGTCCCTACCAAAGCGGGAGAAAGAATGAGCAGTTCTTC.

V usage is TRBV9 and J usage is TRBJ1-4; TRBD1 might be the D (5 bases). The CDR3 is made up of 15 amino acids. Trimming stripped 3 bases from V and 8 bases from J, with 17 bases between. Germline CDR1 reads SGDLS; CDR2 reads YYNGEE. CDR3 sequence: CASSAGLREEEKLFF. DNA for the CDR3: TGTGCCAGCAGCGCGGGACTAAGGGAGGAGGAAAAACTGTTTTTT.

This rearrangement joins TRBV2 to TRBJ2-5; 9 bases are shared with TRBD1. The ends lost 4 bases at V and 3 bases at J; junction bases unmatched: 6. CDR1 and CDR2 (germline): SNHLY, FYNNEI. The CDR3 extends over 15 amino acids. CDR3 amino acids: CASSASRDREETQYF. DNA of the CDR3: TGTGCCAGCAGTGCCTCCCGGGACAGGGAAGAGACCCAGTACTTC.

The chain recombines TRBV5-5 with TRBJ1-5, with a weak D call TRBD1 (6 bases). The length of the CDR3 is 15 residues. V shed 5 bases and J shed 3 bases, with 15 bases lying between them. Looked up from germline, CDR1 is SGHKS and CDR2 is YYEKEE (reference sequence). The chain's CDR3 is CASRARAGVNQPQHF. The CDR3 DNA is TGTGCCAGCAGGGCCCGGGCAGGGGTCAATCAGCCCCAGCATTTT.

This chain connects TRBV18 to TRBJ1-1; D is perhaps TRBD1 (5 bases). The V gene lost 2 bases and the J gene lost 1 base, with 8 bases spanning the gap. This CDR3 has 14 amino acids. CDR1 and CDR2 from the germline V gene are KGHSH and LQKENI. The CDR3 DNA reads TGTGCCAGCTCACCAAAGACAGAGAACACTGAAGCTTTCTTT. Its protein is CASSPKTENTEAFF.